Sequencing of this T cell receptor beta chain was carried out in a study of blood T cell repertoires in COVID-19 (dated by TCRdb to 2020 to 2022). In the study overall: Collaborator samples came from the United States, Italy and Spain and covered acute and convalescent phases of COVID-19. The prospective study material was composed of cDNA or gDNA derived from T cells, B-cell-depleted T cells, or PBMCs. Deeply sampled blood TCRbeta repertoires from subjects exposed to, actively infected with, or recovered from COVID-19 were included in the dataset. The repertoires were released in a freely available public database meant as a resource for research on the immune response to SARS-CoV-2. The samples were drawn from the first 160 participants of the ongoing ImmuneRACE study and from roughly 1,300 subjects provided by 6 global collaborators. A de-identified subject ID, COVID-19 status, age in years and sex were almost always included in the sample metadata. Where HLA class I and class II types were available, the types were taken from metadata supplied by the sample provider, not from assay-based typing. Overall study results and their limits: The quantity of clinical and demographic metadata differed by source and by participant and was supplied without curation.

In the case of this clone: What antigen it recognizes has not been identified. No clone much larger than this one lies a single base away; base qualities are absent.

TCRbeta CDR3 regions were amplified from genomic DNA using the immunoSEQ Assay, a bias-controlled multiplex PCR. As for the original processing: Within the assay, amplification of reference gene primers was used to estimate how many nucleated cells each sample contained. Sequence reads were collapsed and filtered to measure the absolute abundance of every unique TCRbeta CDR3 rearrangement. For each sample, productive Simpson clonality was calculated as the square root of Simpson's diversity index over productive rearrangements. As stored in TCRdb, this immuneACCESS dataset retains in-frame rearrangements with V and J assigned. A fraction of the clones does not appear; measured against another copy, unresolved V genes explain less than half of the discrepancy, and the remainder lacks a known reason. D and trimming were read from the DNA, whereas the V and J calls and clone size are those reported in that table. Here the sample has some 130,000 clones; 60% to 80% occur a single time. The top ten clonotypes cover 10% to 11% of the sample.

Samples from volunteer blood donors who had recovered from COVID-19 were contributed by a second Seattle source. Collaborating institutions collected whole blood in K2EDTA tubes following their own protocols. For TCRbeta analysis, collaborators shipped samples in one of three forms: frozen whole blood, isolated PBMCs, or DNA extracted from either of those sample types. This receptor was taken from a man aged 55 to 70 who had recovered from COVID-19. The sample consisted of peripheral blood.

For the CDR3, the sequence is CASSYSSDRVGTEAFF. The bases read TGTGCCAGCAGTTACTCGTCGGACAGGGTAGGGACTGAAGCTTTCTTT. The rearrangement combines TRBV6-2 or TRBV6-3 with TRBJ1-1, with 8 middle bases fitting TRBD1. Trimming takes 0 bases off V and 5 bases off J; junction bases not matched to a gene: 8. CDR3 length: 16 amino acids, cysteine to phenylalanine. The DNA shown is the 48-base CDR3, in frame from base 1. Looking up the germline V gene yields CDR1 MNHEY and CDR2 SVGEGT.